The clone carrying this T cell receptor beta chain was found a few times. Its antigen remains unknown. This sample is part of a study of blood T cells in healthy people across ages. Overall study findings and caveats: Leaving the PBMCs unsorted stopped any conclusive comparison of naive versus antigen-experienced cells. Per million T cells, the diversity of TCR beta decreased roughly linearly as age advanced.

Through a sample-barcoded 5' primer and a J-beta primer mix, a second PCR was run for about 6 to 11 cycles. Each cDNA molecule was tagged by a template-switch adaptor that had 12 random nucleotides. One entry per CDR3 protein results from TCRdb running MiXCR on the 5' RACE reads. Among around 750,000 distinct CDR3 sequences listed, about 53% were seen once. Trimming removed 4 bases at V and 0 bases at J, with 12 bases between. Germline lookup yields CDR1 KGHDR and CDR2 SFDVKD. The CDR3 is made up of 16 amino acids. Sequenced material: blood. This sequence originates from an older man in good health. The rearrangement uses TRBV24-1 and TRBJ2-1; tentative D call: TRBD1 (5 bases). The CDR3 loop reads CATSEVARGSYNEQFF. The CDR3, as DNA: TGTGCCACCAGTGAAGTGGCAAGGGGCTCCTACAATGAGCAGTTCTTC.